The 18 T cell receptor beta chains below were found in one sample sequenced in a study of beta chain features in type 1 diabetes. Since all of the isolated RNA was reverse transcribed, expressed TCRB transcripts were what got sequenced. Clones were sequenced by immunoSEQ multiplex PCR, and TCRdb holds only the in-frame ones, with some missing. The data hold around 310,000 clones, with approximately 10% observed a single time. Sequencing was done on a sample of naive CD4+ T cells from blood. Every receptor here comes from a woman aged 30 to 39 in good health.

This clone has more than one count but fewer than ten. The rearrangement uses TRBV18 and TRBJ1-2; 7 bases match TRBD1. V shed 4 bases, J shed 4 bases, and the junction held 6 bases outside the gene matches. Germline V gene lookup returns CDR1 KGHSH and CDR2 LQKENI. The CDR3 length is 14 residues. As DNA, the CDR3 is TGTGCCAGCTCACTACCGACAGGGATCTATGGCTACACCTTC. Its protein is CASSLPTGIYGYTF.

The rearrangement joins TRBV19 to TRBJ2-3; a weak D match, TRBD2 (5 bases). V lost 6 bases, J lost 4 bases, and 14 bases lay in between. In germline, CDR1 is LNHDA, CDR2 SQIVND (reference sequence). The CDR3 runs to 14 residues. The CDR3 DNA sequence: TGTGCCAGTAGGTCAGGCCGGGGTGCAGATACGCAGTATTTT. Amino acids: CASRSGRGADTQYF.

The chain has TRBV7-6 and TRBJ2-5; no reliable D call. The CDR3 is 12 amino acids. V lost 5 bases to trimming and J lost 5 bases, with 9 bases between them. Germline CDR1 and CDR2: SGHVS and FNYEAQ. The CDR3 sequence is CASSASLETQYF. The CDR3 nucleotides are TGTGCCAGCAGCGCTAGTTTGGAGACCCAGTACTTC.

The table lists this clone with a few counts. The sample holds other DNA sequences that translate to the same CDR3. The rearrangement joins TRBV7-2 to TRBJ2-7; a weak D match, TRBD1 (5 bases). The CDR3 has 14 residues. Germline values: CDR1 SGHTA, CDR2 FQGNSA. V was shortened by 3 bases and J by 2 bases, with 11 bases between the two germline ends. DNA for the CDR3: TGTGCCAGCAGCTTGGACAACGGCGCCTACGAGCAGTACTTC. Its translation is CASSLDNGAYEQYF.

The V and J genes are TRBV25-1 and TRBJ2-1; D call uncertain. CDR3 length: 14 amino acids. V was shortened by 1 base and J by 0 bases, with 4 bases between the two germline ends. CDR1 MGHDK and CDR2 SYGVNS come from the germline V gene. CDR3: CASSESYSYNEQFF. The DNA of the CDR3 is TGTGCCAGCAGTGAATCTTACTCCTACAATGAGCAGTTCTTC.

The rearrangement uses TRBV9 and TRBJ2-7, with D possibly TRBD2 on 5 matching bases. Looked up from germline, CDR1 is SGDLS and CDR2 is YYNGEE. There are 14 residues in the CDR3. Trimming removed 0 bases from V and 8 bases from J, with 15 bases in between. The CDR3 sequence is CASSVGLASSKQYF. CDR3 DNA sequence: TGTGCCAGCAGCGTAGGTCTGGCTAGCTCAAAGCAGTACTTC.

This clone was observed a handful of times. The J gene is TRBJ2-1, the V gene TRBV11-2; a possible D gene is TRBD2 (5 bases). Germline assignment: CDR1 SGHAT and CDR2 FQNNGV. There are 15 residues in the CDR3. With 3 bases removed from V and 0 bases from J, the gap between germline ends came to 9 bases. CDR3 nucleotides: TGTGCCAGCAGCTTCGAGCGGAGCTCCTACAATGAGCAGTTCTTC. It encodes CASSFERSSYNEQFF.

This chain connects TRBV7-3 to TRBJ2-1; D perhaps matches TRBD2 (6 bases). The germline V and J ends were trimmed by 3 bases and 0 bases, with 9 bases remaining between them. Germline V gene data show CDR1 as SGHTA and CDR2 as FQGTGA. The CDR3 extends over 15 amino acids. CDR3 bases: TGTGCCAGCAGCTTGCAGCGGGTCTCCTACAATGAGCAGTTCTTC. It translates to CASSLQRVSYNEQFF. Together with reference TRBV7-3 and TRBJ2-1, the CDR3 gives the full variable domain: GAGVSQTPSNKVTEKGKYVELRCDPISGHTALYWYRQSLGQGPEFLIYFQGTGAADDSGLPNDRFFAVRPEGSVSTLKIQRTERGDSAVYLCASSLQRVSYNEQFFGPGTRLTVL.

With regard to this clone: Other nucleotide sequences from this sample produce the same CDR3. DNA for the CDR3: TGTGCCAGCTCACCAAGGGAGCAAGAGACCCAGTACTTC. Protein sequence: CASSPREQETQYF. V and J are TRBV18 and TRBJ2-5, with D perhaps TRBD2 (5 bases). Between the trimmed V and J ends, which lost 2 bases and 2 bases, there was a span of 6 bases. The CDR3 has 13 amino acids. Germline V CDR1 and CDR2: KGHSH, LQKENI. The full variable domain, completed using reference TRBV18 and TRBJ2-5, is NAGVMQNPRHLVRRRGQEARLRCSPMKGHSHVYWYRQLPEEGLKFMVYLQKENIIDESGMPKERFSAEFPKEGPSILRIQQVVRGDSAAYFCASSPREQETQYFGPGTRLLVL.

V and J are TRBV28 and TRBJ1-1; 8 bases map to TRBD1. The CDR3 is made up of 14 amino acids. From germline, CDR1 is MDHEN and CDR2 SYDVKM. V gave up 7 bases and J gave up 4 bases; unmatched junction bases: 8. CDR3 nucleotide sequence: TGTGCCAGCAAACCCGGGACAGGTCCCACTGAAGCTTTCTTT. This sequence encodes CASKPGTGPTEAFF.

This clone has just a few counts. The chain carries TRBV29-1 and TRBJ2-7; 7 positions match TRBD2. The germline V gene encodes CDR1 SQVTM and CDR2 ANQGSEA. J was trimmed by 6 bases and V by 2 bases; bases with no gene match: 7. This CDR3 is built from 13 residues. CDR3 amino acids: CSVERGGVSEQYF. The CDR3 DNA reads TGCAGCGTTGAAAGGGGAGGGGTATCCGAGCAGTACTTC.

The gene calls are TRBV19 and TRBJ2-6; unclear D gene. CDR1 is LNHDA, CDR2 SQIVND, per germline (reference sequence). Trimming took 7 bases from V and 1 from J, leaving 11 bases between them. The CDR3 extends over 15 amino acids. As DNA, the CDR3 is TGTGCCAGTACCCAAGATCAGTCTGGGGCCAACGTCCTGACTTTC. It encodes CASTQDQSGANVLTF.

This chain joins TRBV6-5 and TRBJ2-1, with TRBD2 matching 13 bases. Germline CDR1 reads MNHEY; CDR2 reads SVGAGI. With 6 bases clipped from V and 7 bases from J, the junction kept 6 bases outside the gene matches. This CDR3 has 15 residues. CDR3 DNA sequence: TGTGCCAGCAGAAGGACTAGCGGGAGCGCAAATGAGCAGTTCTTC. This codes for CASRRTSGSANEQFF.

This rearrangement joins TRBV18 to TRBJ2-3, with 7 positions matching TRBD1. Germline CDR1 reads KGHSH; CDR2 reads LQKENI. V lost 3 bases, J lost 2 bases, and 8 bases stayed unmatched. There are 16 residues in the CDR3. The CDR3 DNA is TGTGCCAGCTCACCGAAGGGACAGAGACACACAGATACGCAGTATTTT. This encodes CASSPKGQRHTDTQYF.

The J gene is TRBJ2-1, the V gene TRBV27; 12 nucleotides agree with TRBD2. This CDR3 is 16 amino acids long. The germline V gene has CDR1 MNHEY and CDR2 SMNVEV (reference sequence). V lost 5 bases and J lost 5; bases outside the gene matches: 7. The CDR3 is CASSRTRLAGDNEQFF. CDR3 bases: TGTGCCAGCAGTCGCACCCGACTAGCGGGAGACAATGAGCAGTTCTTC.

The chain employs TRBV5-4 and TRBJ2-1; D uncertain. This CDR3 comprises 17 residues. CDR1 and CDR2 (germline): SGHNT, YYREEE (reference sequence). V was cut by 0 bases and J by 2 bases, with 15 bases left in between. The CDR3 sequence: CASSLAMLASTYNEQFF. Written as DNA, the CDR3 is TGTGCCAGCAGCTTGGCAATGCTTGCGAGCACCTACAATGAGCAGTTCTTC. Using reference TRBV5-4 and TRBJ2-1 for the parts outside the CDR3, the full variable domain is ETGVTQSPTHLIKTRGQQVTLRCSSQSGHNTVSWYQQALGQGPQFIFQYYREEENGRGNFPPRFSGLQFPNYSSELNVNALELDDSALYLCASSLAMLASTYNEQFFGPGTRLTVL.

This clone was found a few times. The chain uses TRBV7-8 and TRBJ1-5; possibly TRBD1 for D (6 bases). Germline CDR1 and CDR2: SGHVS and FQNEAQ. The CDR3 covers 16 residues. V was trimmed by 1 base and J by 1 base, leaving 11 bases between them. The CDR3 nucleotides read TGTGCCAGCAGCTTAGAGTCAGGGGTGAGCAATCAGCCCCAGCATTTT. It specifies CASSLESGVSNQPQHF.

This chain links TRBV5-1 with TRBJ2-5; 12 bases map to TRBD1. Germline V gene data show CDR1 as SGHRS and CDR2 as YFSETQ. V gave up 1 base and J gave up 5 bases; unmatched junction bases: 6. This CDR3 region has 16 residues. CDR3 nucleotide sequence: TGCGCCAGCAGCTTGTCGGGACAGGGGGCTTGGGAGACCCAGTACTTC. Its protein product is CASSLSGQGAWETQYF.